The source of this T cell receptor beta chain is a study of human T cells and chemical hapten exposure. Study details: On around 2 cm by around 2 cm of upper inner arm skin, sensitization was performed with 2% DPC. Broader study findings: Compared to controls, expanded TCRs made significantly more large clusters of similar CDR3s.

Noted time point: patch test 3, about 24 weeks after DPC sensitization. This sample's treatment: therapeutic diphenylcyclopropenone sensitization with weekly scalp DPC. This clonotype has only one observation. The antigen remains unidentified. MiXCR was run by TCRdb on the RACE reads, yielding one entry per CDR3 protein. The table records some 84,000 distinct CDR3 sequences, about 10% of them present only once. This sample comprised whole blood, obtained in connection with sensitization to the hapten diphenylcyclopropenone (DPC). The clonotype originates from a woman aged 45 to 65 with alopecia areata. Some clones in this sample may be carry-over from other donors' samples.

DNA for the CDR3: TGCAGCGCCGGCCGGGACAGCCAAGAGACCCAGTACTTC. As protein: CSAGRDSQETQYF. V usage is TRBV29-1 and J usage is TRBJ2-5, with TRBD1 identical over 7 bases. The CDR3 is 13 residues long. The junction had 6 bases not matched to a gene; V was cut back by 7 bases and J by 1 base. Germline values: CDR1 SQVTM, CDR2 ANQGSEA.